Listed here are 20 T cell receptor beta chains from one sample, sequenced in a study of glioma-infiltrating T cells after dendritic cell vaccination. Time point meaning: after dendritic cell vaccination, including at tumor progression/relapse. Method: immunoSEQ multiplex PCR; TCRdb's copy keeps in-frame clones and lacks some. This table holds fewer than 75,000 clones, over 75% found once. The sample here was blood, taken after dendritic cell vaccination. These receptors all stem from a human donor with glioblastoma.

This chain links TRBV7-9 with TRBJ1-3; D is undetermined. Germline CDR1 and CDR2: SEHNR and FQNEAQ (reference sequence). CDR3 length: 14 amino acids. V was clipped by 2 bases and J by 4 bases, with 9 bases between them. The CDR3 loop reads CASSLSVLGNTIYF. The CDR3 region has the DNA TGTGCCAGCAGCTTATCGGTCTTAGGAAACACCATATATTTT.

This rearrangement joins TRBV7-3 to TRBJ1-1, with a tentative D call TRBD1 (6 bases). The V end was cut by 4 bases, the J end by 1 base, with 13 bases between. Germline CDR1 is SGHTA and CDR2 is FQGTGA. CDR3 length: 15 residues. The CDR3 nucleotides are TGTGCCAGCAGCTCTGGCGGGGGCGGGAACACTGAAGCTTTCTTT. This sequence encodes CASSSGGGGNTEAFF. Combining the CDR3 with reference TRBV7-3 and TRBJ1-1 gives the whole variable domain GAGVSQTPSNKVTEKGKYVELRCDPISGHTALYWYRQSLGQGPEFLIYFQGTGAADDSGLPNDRFFAVRPEGSVSTLKIQRTERGDSAVYLCASSSGGGGNTEAFFGQGTRLTVV.

The CDR3 region has the DNA TGTGCCAGCAGCTTGGGACAGGACTACATTCAGTACTTC. It specifies CASSLGQDYIQYF. The chain employs TRBV11-3 and TRBJ2-4; 8 bases map to TRBD1. From germline, CDR1 is SGHNT and CDR2 YENEEA. Germline trimming cut 3 bases from V and 8 bases from J; bases unmatched to any gene: 3. The length of the CDR3 is 13 residues.

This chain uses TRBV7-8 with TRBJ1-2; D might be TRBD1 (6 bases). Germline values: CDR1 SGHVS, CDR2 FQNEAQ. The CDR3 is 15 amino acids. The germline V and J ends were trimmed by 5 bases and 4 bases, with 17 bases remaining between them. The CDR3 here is CASSPDQGLGYGYTF. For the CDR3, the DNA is TGTGCCAGCAGCCCGGACCAGGGGTTGGGCTATGGCTACACCTTC. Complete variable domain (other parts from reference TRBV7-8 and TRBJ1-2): GAGVSQSPRYKVAKRGQDVALRCDPISGHVSLFWYQQALGQGPEFLTYFQNEAQLDKSGLPSDRFFAERPEGSVSTLKIQRTQQEDSAVYLCASSPDQGLGYGYTFGSGTRLTVV.

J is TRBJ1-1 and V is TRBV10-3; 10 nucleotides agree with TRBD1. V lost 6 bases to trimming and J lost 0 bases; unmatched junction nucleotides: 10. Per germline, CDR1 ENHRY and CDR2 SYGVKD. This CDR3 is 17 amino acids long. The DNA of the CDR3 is TGTGCCATCAGCCCAGACAGGGGGCTACCCATGAACACTGAAGCTTTCTTT. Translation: CAISPDRGLPMNTEAFF.

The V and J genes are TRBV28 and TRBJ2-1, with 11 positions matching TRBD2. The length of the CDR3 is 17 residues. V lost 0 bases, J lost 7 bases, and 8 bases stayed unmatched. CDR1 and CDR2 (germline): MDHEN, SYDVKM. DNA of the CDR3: TGTGCCAGCAGTTTATGGCTTACTAGCGGGGGTGTGAATGAGCAGTTCTTC. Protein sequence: CASSLWLTSGGVNEQFF.

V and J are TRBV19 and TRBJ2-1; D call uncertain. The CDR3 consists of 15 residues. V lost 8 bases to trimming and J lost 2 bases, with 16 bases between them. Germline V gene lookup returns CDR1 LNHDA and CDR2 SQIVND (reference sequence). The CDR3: CASLPPRGTYNEQFF. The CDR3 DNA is TGTGCCAGTTTGCCCCCGCGCGGTACCTACAATGAGCAGTTCTTC.

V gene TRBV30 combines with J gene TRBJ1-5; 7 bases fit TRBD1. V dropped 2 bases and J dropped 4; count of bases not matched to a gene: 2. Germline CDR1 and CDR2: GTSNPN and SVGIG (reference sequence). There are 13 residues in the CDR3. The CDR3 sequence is CAWSLGQNQPQHF. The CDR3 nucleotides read TGTGCCTGGAGTTTGGGACAGAATCAGCCCCAGCATTTT.

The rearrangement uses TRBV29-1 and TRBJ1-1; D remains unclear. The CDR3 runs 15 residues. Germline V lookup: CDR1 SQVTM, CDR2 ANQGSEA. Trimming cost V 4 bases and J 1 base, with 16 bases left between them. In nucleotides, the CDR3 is TGCAGCGTTGTTTTGACGGCAGACTCGAACACTGAAGCTTTCTTT. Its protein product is CSVVLTADSNTEAFF.

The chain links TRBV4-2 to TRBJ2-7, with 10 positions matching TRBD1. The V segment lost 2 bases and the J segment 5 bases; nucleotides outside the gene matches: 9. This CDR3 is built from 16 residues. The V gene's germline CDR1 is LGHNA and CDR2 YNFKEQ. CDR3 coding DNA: TGTGCCAGCAGCCAATGGACCGGGACAGGGGACAACGAGCAGTACTTC. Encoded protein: CASSQWTGTGDNEQYF.

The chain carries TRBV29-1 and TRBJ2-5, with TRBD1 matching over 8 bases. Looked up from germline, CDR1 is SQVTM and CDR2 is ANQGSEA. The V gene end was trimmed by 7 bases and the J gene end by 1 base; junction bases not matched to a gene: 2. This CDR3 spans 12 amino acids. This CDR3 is CSADRAQETQYF. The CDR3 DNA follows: TGCAGCGCGGACAGGGCCCAAGAGACCCAGTACTTC.

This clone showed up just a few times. CDR3 amino acids: CASSYSFSNTEAFF. CDR3 DNA: TGTGCCAGCAGTTACTCGTTCTCGAACACTGAAGCTTTCTTT. V gene TRBV6-5 combines with J gene TRBJ1-1; D call uncertain. Germline CDR1 and CDR2: MNHEY and SVGAGI. The CDR3 extends over 14 amino acids. The V end was cut by 0 bases, the J end by 1 base, with 6 bases between.

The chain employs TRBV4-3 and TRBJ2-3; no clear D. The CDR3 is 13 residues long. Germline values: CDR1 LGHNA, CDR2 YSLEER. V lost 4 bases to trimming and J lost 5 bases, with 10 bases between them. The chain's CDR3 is CASSPDPGDTQYF. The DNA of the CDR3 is TGCGCCAGCAGCCCAGACCCGGGAGATACGCAGTATTTT.

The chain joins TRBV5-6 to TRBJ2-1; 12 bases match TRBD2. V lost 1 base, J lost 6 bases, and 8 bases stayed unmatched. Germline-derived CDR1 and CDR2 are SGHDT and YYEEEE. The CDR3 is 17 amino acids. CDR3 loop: CASSLRIGLAGSNEQFF. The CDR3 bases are TGTGCCAGCAGCTTGCGCATCGGACTAGCGGGGAGCAATGAGCAGTTCTTC.

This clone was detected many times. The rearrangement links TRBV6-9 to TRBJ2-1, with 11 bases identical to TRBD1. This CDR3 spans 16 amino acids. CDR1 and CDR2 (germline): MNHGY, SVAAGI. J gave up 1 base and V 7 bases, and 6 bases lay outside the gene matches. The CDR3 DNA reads TGTGCCAGCATTCCGGGACAGGGGGATTCCTACAATGAGCAGTTCTTC. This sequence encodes CASIPGQGDSYNEQFF.

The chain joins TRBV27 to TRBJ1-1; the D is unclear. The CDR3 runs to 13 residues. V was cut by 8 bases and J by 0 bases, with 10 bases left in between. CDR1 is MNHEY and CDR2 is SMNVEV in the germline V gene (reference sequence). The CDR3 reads CASRGVLNTEAFF. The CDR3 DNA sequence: TGTGCCAGCCGGGGAGTCCTGAACACTGAAGCTTTCTTT.

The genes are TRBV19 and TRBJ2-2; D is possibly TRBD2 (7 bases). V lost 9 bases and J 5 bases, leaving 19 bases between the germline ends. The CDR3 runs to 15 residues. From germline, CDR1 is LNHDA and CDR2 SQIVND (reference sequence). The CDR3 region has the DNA TGTGCCAGCCAGCCCGGGGGGCCTCTAACCGGGGAGCTGTTTTTT. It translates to CASQPGGPLTGELFF.

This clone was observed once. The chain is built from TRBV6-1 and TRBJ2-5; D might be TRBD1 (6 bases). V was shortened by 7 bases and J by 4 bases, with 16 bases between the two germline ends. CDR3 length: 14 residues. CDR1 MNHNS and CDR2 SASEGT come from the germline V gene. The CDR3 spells CASTEQGIGETQYF. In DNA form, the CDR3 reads TGTGCCAGCACAGAACAGGGAATAGGAGAGACCCAGTACTTC.

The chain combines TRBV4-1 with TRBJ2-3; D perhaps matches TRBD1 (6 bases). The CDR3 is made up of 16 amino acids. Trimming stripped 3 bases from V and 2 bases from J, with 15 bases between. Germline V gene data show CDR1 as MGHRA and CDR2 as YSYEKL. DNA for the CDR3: TGCGCCAGCAGCCAGACTAACAGGGCCTTCACAGATACGCAGTATTTT. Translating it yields CASSQTNRAFTDTQYF.

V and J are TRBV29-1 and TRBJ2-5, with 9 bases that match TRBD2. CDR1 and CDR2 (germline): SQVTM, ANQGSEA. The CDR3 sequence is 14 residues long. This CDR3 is CGAVAGGLGETQYF. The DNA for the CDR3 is TGCGGGGCAGTTGCGGGGGGGTTAGGTGAGACCCAGTACTTC. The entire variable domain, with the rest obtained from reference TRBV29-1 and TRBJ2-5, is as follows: SAVISQKPSRDICQRGTSLTIQCQVDSQVTMMFWYRQQPGQSLTLIATANQGSEATYESGFVIDKFPISRPNLTFSTLTVSNMSPEDSSIYLCGAVAGGLGETQYFGPGTRLLVL.